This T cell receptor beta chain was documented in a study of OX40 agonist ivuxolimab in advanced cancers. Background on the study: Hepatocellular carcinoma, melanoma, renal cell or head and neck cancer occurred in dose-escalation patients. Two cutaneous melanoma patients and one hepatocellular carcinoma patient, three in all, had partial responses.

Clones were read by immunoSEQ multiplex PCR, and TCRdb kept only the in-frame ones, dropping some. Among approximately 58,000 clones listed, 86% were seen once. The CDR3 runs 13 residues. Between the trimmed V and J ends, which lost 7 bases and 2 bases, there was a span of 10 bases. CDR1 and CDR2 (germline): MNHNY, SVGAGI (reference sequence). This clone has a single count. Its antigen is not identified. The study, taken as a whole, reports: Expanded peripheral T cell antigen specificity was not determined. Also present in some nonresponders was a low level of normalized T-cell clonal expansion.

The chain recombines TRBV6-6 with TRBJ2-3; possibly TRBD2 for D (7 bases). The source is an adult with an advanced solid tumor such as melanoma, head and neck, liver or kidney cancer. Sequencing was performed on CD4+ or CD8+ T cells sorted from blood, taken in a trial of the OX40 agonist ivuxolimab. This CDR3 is CASKRGATDTQYF. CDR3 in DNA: TGTGCCAGCAAACGGGGGGCCACAGATACGCAGTATTTT.